This T cell receptor (beta chain) was retrieved from a study of metastatic and nonmetastatic thyroid tumors. Turning to the study itself: Comparison of repertoires was carried out across blood and tumor or nodule tissue from malignant and benign thyroid patients.

Turning to this clone: Its cognate antigen is unknown.

Thyroid surgery had not been preceded by any treatment in any patient. TCRdb re-analyzed the PCR reads using MiXCR. The data contain fewer than 16,000 clones, about 23% of them singletons. General observations from the study: Patients with malignant thyroid tumors reportedly had significantly higher TCR beta diversity than those with benign nodules, in blood and tumor.

Trimming pared 0 bases from V and 5 bases from J, leaving 2 bases between. This CDR3 contains 12 residues. The germline V gene has CDR1 MNHNS and CDR2 SASEGT. Material for sequencing was tumor tissue. The TCR sequence derives from a female donor with papillary thyroid cancer or a benign thyroid nodule (not recorded which). Some clones in this sample may be carry-over from other donors' samples. This chain connects TRBV6-1 to TRBJ2-1, with no clear D. In nucleotides, the CDR3 is TGTGCCAGCAGTGAAGCAAACAATGAGCAGTTCTTC. It is translated as CASSEANNEQFF.